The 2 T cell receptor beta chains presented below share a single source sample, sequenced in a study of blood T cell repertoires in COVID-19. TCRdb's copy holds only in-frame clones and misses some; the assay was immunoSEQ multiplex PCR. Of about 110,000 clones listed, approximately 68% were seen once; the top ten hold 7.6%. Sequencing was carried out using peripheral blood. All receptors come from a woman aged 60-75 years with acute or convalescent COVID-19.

CDR3 DNA sequence: TGTGCCAGCAGTCTTGGTGGGGCTGGCGAGCAGTACTTC. This translates into CASSLGGAGEQYF. The gene calls are TRBV12-3 or TRBV12-4 and TRBJ2-7, with D perhaps matching TRBD1 (5 bases). CDR3 size: 13 residues. Trimming removed 5 bases from V and 6 bases from J, with 14 bases in between.

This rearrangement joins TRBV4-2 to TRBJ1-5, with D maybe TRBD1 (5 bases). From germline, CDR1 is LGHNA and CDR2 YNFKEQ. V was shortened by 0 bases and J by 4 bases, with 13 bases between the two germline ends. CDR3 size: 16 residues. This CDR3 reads CASSQEKGQLNQPQHF. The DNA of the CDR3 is TGTGCCAGCAGCCAAGAAAAGGGGCAGCTAAATCAGCCCCAGCATTTT.